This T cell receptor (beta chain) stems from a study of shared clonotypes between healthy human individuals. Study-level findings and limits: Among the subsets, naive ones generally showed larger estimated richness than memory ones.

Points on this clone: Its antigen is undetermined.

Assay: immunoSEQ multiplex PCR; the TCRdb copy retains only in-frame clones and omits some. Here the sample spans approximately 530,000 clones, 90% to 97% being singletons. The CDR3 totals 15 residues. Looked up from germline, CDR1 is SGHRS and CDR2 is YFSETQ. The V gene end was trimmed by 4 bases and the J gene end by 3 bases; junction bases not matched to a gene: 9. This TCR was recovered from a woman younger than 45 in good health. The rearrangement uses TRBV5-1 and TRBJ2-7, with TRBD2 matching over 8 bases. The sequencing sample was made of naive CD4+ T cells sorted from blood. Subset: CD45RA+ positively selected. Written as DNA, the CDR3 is TGCGCCAGCAGCCTAACTAGCGGTACTATCTACGAGCAGTACTTC. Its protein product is CASSLTSGTIYEQYF.